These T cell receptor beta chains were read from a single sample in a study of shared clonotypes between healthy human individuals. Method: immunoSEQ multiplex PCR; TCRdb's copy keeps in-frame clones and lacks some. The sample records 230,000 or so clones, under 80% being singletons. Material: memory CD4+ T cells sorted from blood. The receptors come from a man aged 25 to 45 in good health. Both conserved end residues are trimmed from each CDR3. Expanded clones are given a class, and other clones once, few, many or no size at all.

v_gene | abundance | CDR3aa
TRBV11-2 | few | ASSFRLAGVDEQY
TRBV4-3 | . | ASSQTTANYGYT
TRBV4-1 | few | ASSSPSRQPLSNEKLF
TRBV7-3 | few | ASSLGGRSPDTQY
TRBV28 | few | AIRARRGGGNQPQH
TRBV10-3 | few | AISEMGEQF
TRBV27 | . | ASRTTSAPFGRYNEQF
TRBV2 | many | ASSNGRNTEAF
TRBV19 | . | ASSTHTGGSNQPQH
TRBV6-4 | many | ASSDSAGGPETQY
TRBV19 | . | ASKDRGDTQY
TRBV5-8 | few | ASSLQDTGELF
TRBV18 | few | ASSPRTSGANVLT
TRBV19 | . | ASTRGTGPSYSNQPQH
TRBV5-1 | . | ASSSPLKREGQNEQF
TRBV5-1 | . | ASSRQGDSF
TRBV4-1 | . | ASSQVFASGPTGELF
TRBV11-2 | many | ASSRTSGSIYEQF
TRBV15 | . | ATSRGKANEQY
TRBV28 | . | ASSLTRTGSSYEQY
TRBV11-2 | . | ASSPGQGIIEKLF
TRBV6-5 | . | ASSEWGGTEAF
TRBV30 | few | ACQGGGTGELF
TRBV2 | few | ASSENPPDIYGYT
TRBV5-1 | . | ASSPTGTPERSDTQY
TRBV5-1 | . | ASSLGGHTGELF
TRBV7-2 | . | ASSLGYSTDTQY
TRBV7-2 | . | ASSRSASGVQETQY
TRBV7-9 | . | ASSFYRLYEQY
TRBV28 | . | ASSFPGKAGNTIY
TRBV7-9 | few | ASSFGDRGSGANVLT
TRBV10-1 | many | ASSPRIGQGNQPQH
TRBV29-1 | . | SVGRYQETQY
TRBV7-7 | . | ASSLGTSGRGTREQY
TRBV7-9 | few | ASSQGAKDEQY
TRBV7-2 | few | ASSLLAGNGDTQY
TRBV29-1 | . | SVPGYT
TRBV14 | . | ASSQAWPGGEQF
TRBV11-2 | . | ASSSHRGRLAEAF
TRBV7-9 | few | ASSSKGPETQY
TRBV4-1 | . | ASSQDVGQGAYEQY